A selection of T cell receptor beta chains follows, all from one sample in a study of blood T cell repertoires in COVID-19. Repertoires were generated with immunoSEQ multiplex PCR, while TCRdb's copy carries only in-frame clones and drops some. The sample carries about 130,000 clones, around 86% recorded once. Sequencing input: peripheral blood. The source is an elderly man with active or convalescent COVID-19. The conserved cysteine and the conserved F or W are not part of the CDR3 here. The order of the fields is V gene, CDR3 protein.

>TRBV9
ASSVQPGQGAGGELF
>TRBV12-3/TRBV12-4
ASSDSYNSPLH
>TRBV28
ASSLGQLHQPQH
>TRBV24-1
AASPGGVGGYT
>TRBV7-2
ASSWTSGRVGTQY
>TRBV7-2
ASSLRGLASGELF
>TRBV10-3
AIKETGGNTGELF
>TRBV5-1
ASSLVLPGLTEAF
>TRBV7-8
ASKGDSYNSPLH
>TRBV18
ASSPLGGASQYEQY
>TRBV14
ASSQAGTGVGYT
>TRBV7-2
ASSLGPRYSAGEGNEQF
>TRBV2
ASSELTGVNEQF
>TRBV11-2
ASSLGGQGGTGELF
>TRBV27
ASSLLAGAYEQY
>TRBV6-5
ASSKGLVPDTQY
>TRBV7-8
ASSSDSNSPLH
>TRBV7-3
ASSPQATDTQY
>TRBV30
AWTGWTGGEQY
>TRBV5-6
ASSLRGNYGYT
>TRBV9
ASSVGQGVAQGSPLH
>TRBV7-2
ASSLLGGTSSYEQY
>TRBV18
ASSPPGRGYEQY
>TRBV7-6
ASSIKGVGLAGNNEQF
>TRBV5-1
ASSQGQGGYEQY
>TRBV3-1/TRBV3-2
ASSQGQGASSV
>TRBV4-3
ASSQDLRGAHSGNTIY
>TRBV28
ASSFSVNQPQH
>TRBV5-1
ASSLGMRTGKNEQY
>TRBV5-1
ASSLGGQGASYEQY
>TRBV19
ASSIGTGVDIQY
>TRBV4-2
ASSPTQGAGTEAF
>TRBV11-3
ASSRQGTYYGYT
>TRBV30
AWKGLDNSPLH
>TRBV5-6
ASSGGTGRGNQPQH
>TRBV19
ASSIRGTMADTQY
>TRBV5-4
ASSPFTGVGSPLH
>TRBV18
ASSQDRSSYEQY
>TRBV24-1
ATSDLSFYEQY
>TRBV19
ASSIRSGTSTDTQY
>TRBV3-1/TRBV3-2
ASSQGVGGGSYNEQF
>TRBV21-1
ASSKSGTDYGYT
>TRBV7-2
ASSLVRTILSSYNEQF
>TRBV4-3
ASSQRAANYGYT
>TRBV7-2
ASSADRLAKNIQY
>TRBV30
AWRGDSLGEQY
>TRBV6-6
ASIRGGDPGELF